This T cell receptor beta chain derives from a study of beta chain features in type 1 diabetes. Study-wide results and limits: Comparison showed that naive, central memory and Treg TCRB repertoires appeared more similar among patients than among healthy donors.

The germline CDR1 and CDR2 sequences are MGHDK and SYGVNS. After removal of 1 base from V and 6 bases from J, the junction contained 9 bases not matched to a gene. CDR3 size: 16 residues. The authors reverse transcribed all of the isolated RNA, so sequencing captured expressed TCRB transcripts. The table came from immunoSEQ multiplex PCR; TCRdb's copy has only in-frame clones and leaves some out. The table records about 260,000 clones, approximately 70% of them present only once. Comment on this clone: Its specificity is unknown.

Material: naive CD4+ T cells from blood. The rearrangement uses TRBV25-1 and TRBJ2-1, with 7 nucleotides matching TRBD1. This TCR derives from a man between 25 and 39 years old in good health. This chain's CDR3 is CASSELRGQSPNEQFF. CDR3 in DNA: TGTGCCAGCAGTGAATTAAGGGGGCAGAGCCCCAATGAGCAGTTCTTC.